This entry concerns a single TCR beta chain. Its antigen is not known. Only in-frame clones appear in the TCRdb table, and some are missing; sequencing was by immunoSEQ multiplex PCR. This sample has around 160,000 clones, with 82% found just once. This sample was included in a study of T cell responses to AZD1222 COVID-19 vaccine. Notes on the study in general: Baseline antibody screening turned up just five to seven seropositive AZD1222 recipients.

J gave up 1 base and V 7 bases, and 18 bases lay outside the gene matches. Germline CDR1 SGHRS, CDR2 YFSETQ. This CDR3 spans 19 amino acids. The sample here was peripheral blood, taken on day 0 of MenACWY control vaccination. The chain has TRBV5-1 and TRBJ1-3; 9 nucleotides agree with TRBD1. The source of this sequence is an adult in good health. CDR3 coding DNA: TGCGCCAGCTCCCCTGGGACAGGGTCTTCTTGGGGATCTGGAAACACCATATATTTT. Translated, it gives CASSPGTGSSWGSGNTIYF.